These 29 T cell receptor beta chains were sequenced from one sample in a study of CD8 T cells in ankylosing spondylitis. TCRdb ran MiXCR on the 5' RACE reads and lists one entry per CDR3 protein. The sample contains about 240,000 distinct CDR3 sequences, around 10% of which appear only once. The material sequenced was blood, either unsorted or a sorted T cell fraction (not recorded which). All receptors come from a male donor with ankylosing spondylitis or in good health (not recorded which).

This clonotype was counted at least ten times. This chain connects TRBV5-1 to TRBJ2-5; D gene ambiguous. V lost 0 bases and J lost 1, with 19 bases in between. Germline CDR1 SGHRS, CDR2 YFSETQ. The CDR3 loop spans 18 amino acids. The CDR3 reads CASSLGPTHALAQETQYF. The CDR3 DNA is TGCGCCAGCAGCTTGGGGCCTACACATGCCTTGGCCCAAGAGACCCAGTACTTC.

The table lists this clonotype with many counts. This sequence joins TRBV5-5 and TRBJ2-1; D is undetermined. The CDR3 sequence is 12 residues long. The V end lost 0 bases, the J end lost 6 bases, and 4 bases lay between the germline ends. CDR1 is SGHKS and CDR2 is YYEKEE in the germline V gene (reference sequence). The CDR3 reads CASSLAGNEQFF. The CDR3, as DNA: TGTGCCAGCAGCTTGGCGGGCAATGAGCAGTTCTTC.

The sample holds many counts of this clonotype. The chain combines TRBV20-1 with TRBJ2-5; D unclear. The CDR3 loop spans 12 amino acids. Germline-derived CDR1 and CDR2 are DFQATT and SNEGSKA (reference sequence). V lost 5 bases, J lost 1 base, and 8 bases lay in between. The CDR3 bases are TGCAGTGCTGCGGCAGCCCAAGAGACCCAGTACTTC. Protein: CSAAAAQETQYF.

This clonotype was observed many times. The V gene is TRBV6-5, the J gene TRBJ1-2; D gene ambiguous. The CDR3 spans 16 residues. V dropped 4 bases and J dropped 5 bases, with 20 bases sitting between them. In germline, CDR1 is MNHEY, CDR2 SVGAGI. Written as DNA, the CDR3 is TGTGCCAGCAGTTGGGTGGGCCGGCCGACTACTTATGGCTACACCTTC. It codes for CASSWVGRPTTYGYTF.

Worth noting for this clonotype: This clone may be a read error of a much larger clone one base away. The genes are TRBV7-2 and TRBJ1-5; 10 bases line up with TRBD1. V trimming: 2 bases; J trimming: 6 bases; junction bases outside the gene matches: 4. Germline CDR1 and CDR2: SGHTA and FQGNSA. The CDR3 spans 15 residues. Here the CDR3 DNA reads TGTGCCAGCAGCTTATGGGGACAGGGGCCTCAGCCCCAGCATTTT. This encodes CASSLWGQGPQPQHF.

This clonotype was seen at least ten times. The chain combines TRBV12-3 or TRBV12-4 with TRBJ2-1; D is perhaps TRBD2 (5 bases). The CDR3 spans 17 residues. Between the trimmed V and J ends, which lost 4 bases and 0 bases, there was a span of 16 bases. The CDR3 nucleotides read TGTGCCAGCAGTTCTTCTATTAGCGCCAGCTCCTACAATGAGCAGTTCTTC. The encoded protein is CASSSSISASSYNEQFF.

This rearrangement joins TRBV7-3 to TRBJ1-1, with D uncertain. V lost 4 bases, J lost 2 bases, and 8 bases lay in between. The CDR3 is 13 residues long. In germline, CDR1 is SGHTA, CDR2 FQGTGA. The CDR3 DNA follows: TGTGCCAGCAGCTCTGCAGCAAACACTGAAGCTTTCTTT. Protein product: CASSSAANTEAFF.

This clonotype has at least ten counts. The chain couples TRBV6-6 to TRBJ2-3, with no clear D. V lost 8 bases and J lost 5, with 5 bases in between. CDR3 length: 10 amino acids. Looked up from germline, CDR1 is MNHNY and CDR2 is SVGAGI (reference sequence). CDR3 amino acids: CASRRDTQYF. CDR3 in DNA: TGTGCCAGCCGGCGAGATACGCAGTATTTT.

This clonotype was counted ten times or more. This chain uses TRBV5-1 with TRBJ2-1; D remains unclear. Looked up from germline, CDR1 is SGHRS and CDR2 is YFSETQ. Between the trimmed V and J ends, which lost 4 bases and 5 bases, there was a span of 10 bases. This CDR3 has 13 residues. CDR3 DNA sequence: TGCGCCAGCAGCACGTACTTCGACAATGAGCAGTTCTTC. As protein: CASSTYFDNEQFF.

This chain joins TRBV6-6 and TRBJ1-3; D gene uncertain. The V and J ends lost 6 bases and 5 bases respectively, with 8 bases between them. Germline CDR1 MNHNY, CDR2 SVGAGI (reference sequence). This CDR3 has 12 residues. As DNA, the CDR3 is TGTGCCAGCAGAGACCATAGAAACACCATATATTTT. It yields the protein CASRDHRNTIYF.

This clonotype was detected a few times. V is TRBV20-1 and J is TRBJ1-5; D perhaps matches TRBD1 (5 bases). This CDR3 is built from 17 residues. Germline V gene lookup returns CDR1 DFQATT and CDR2 SNEGSKA (reference sequence). The CDR3 DNA reads TGCAGCGGCACCGGCGGAGGGGCAGCCCCTGGCAATCAGCCCCAGCATTTT. Translation: CSGTGGGAAPGNQPQHF.

The chain links TRBV18 to TRBJ2-1; 7 positions match TRBD2. The CDR3 extends over 12 amino acids. Losses at the gene ends were 3 bases for V and 9 bases for J; bases not matched to a gene: 2. Germline V CDR1 and CDR2: KGHSH, LQKENI. The chain's CDR3 is CASSPGGGEQFF. The CDR3 coding sequence is TGTGCCAGCTCACCCGGCGGGGGTGAGCAGTTCTTC.

This clonotype was recorded many times. J is TRBJ1-1 and V is TRBV20-1; maybe TRBD1 (6 bases). Germline V gene data show CDR1 as DFQATT and CDR2 as SNEGSKA (reference sequence). V lost 2 bases to trimming and J lost 1 base, with 11 bases between them. This CDR3 is 14 amino acids long. In DNA, the CDR3 is TGCAGTGCTAGAATCCCACAGGGGAACACTGAAGCTTTCTTT. Translating gives CSARIPQGNTEAFF.

This clonotype was seen many times. V usage is TRBV12-3 or TRBV12-4 and J usage is TRBJ2-7; 9 bases are shared with TRBD1. V trimming: 3 bases; J trimming: 5 bases; junction bases outside the gene matches: 8. This CDR3 spans 15 amino acids. The CDR3 loop reads CASSLNGQGYNEQYF. CDR3 nucleotides: TGTGCCAGCAGTTTGAATGGACAGGGGTACAACGAGCAGTACTTC.

The sample holds many counts of this clonotype. This sequence joins TRBV12-3 or TRBV12-4 and TRBJ2-1; TRBD1 is a possible D gene (6 bases). Trimming took off 3 bases at V and 7 bases at J, with 10 bases between the two ends. The CDR3 sequence is 13 residues long. The CDR3 region is CASSFGGRNEQFF. The CDR3 DNA sequence: TGTGCCAGCAGTTTTGGGGGCAGGAATGAGCAGTTCTTC.

This clonotype was counted between two and nine times. A junction end diverges from the germline sequence, so it may reflect a read error. The rearrangement links TRBV15 to TRBJ1-2; 8 nucleotides line up with TRBD1. From germline, CDR1 is LNHNV and CDR2 YYDKDF (reference sequence). This CDR3 has 13 residues. The CDR3, as DNA: TGTGCCACCAGCAGAGGGGACAGGTCCCTCGGGTACTTC. It encodes CATSRGDRSLGYF.

This clonotype was seen a handful of times. This sequence joins TRBV20-1 and TRBJ2-1; D may be TRBD2 (5 bases). Between the trimmed V and J ends, which lost 6 bases and 2 bases, there was a span of 20 bases. Germline lookup yields CDR1 DFQATT and CDR2 SNEGSKA (reference sequence). The CDR3 totals 16 residues. This chain's CDR3 is CSAARGISGAYNEQFF. The DNA for the CDR3 is TGCAGTGCCGCTAGAGGGATCAGCGGTGCCTACAATGAGCAGTTCTTC.

This clonotype appeared many times. The rearrangement links TRBV6-1 to TRBJ2-2; tentatively, D is TRBD2 (6 bases). This CDR3 has 14 residues. Germline V gene lookup returns CDR1 MNHNS and CDR2 SASEGT. The germline V and J ends were trimmed by 7 bases and 1 base, with 10 bases remaining between them. The CDR3 bases are TGTGCCAGCACGTGGCGGGGGAACACCGGGGAGCTGTTTTTT. Encoded protein: CASTWRGNTGELFF.

Many counts were recorded for this clonotype. The chain links TRBV6-1 to TRBJ2-7; 11 positions match TRBD2. V shed 2 bases and J 2 bases; nucleotides not matched to a gene: 2. The germline V gene encodes CDR1 MNHNS and CDR2 SASEGT. The CDR3 is made up of 15 amino acids. CDR3 DNA sequence: TGTGCCAGCAGTGAACTGACTAGCGGGGCCTACGAGCAGTACTTC. Its protein product is CASSELTSGAYEQYF.

This clonotype appeared many times. The V call is TRBV12-3 or TRBV12-4, the J call TRBJ2-1, with D perhaps TRBD1 (5 bases). V dropped 3 bases and J dropped 7 bases, with 13 bases sitting between them. The CDR3 runs to 14 residues. The CDR3 DNA is TGTGCCAGCAGTTTCGGTCCAGGGAAGAATGAGCAGTTCTTC. Its protein product is CASSFGPGKNEQFF.

This clonotype appeared a few times. The V and J genes are TRBV7-9 and TRBJ1-1; no firm D call. CDR3 length: 13 amino acids. Trimming stripped 5 bases from V and 2 bases from J, with 9 bases between. The germline gives CDR1 SEHNR, CDR2 FQNEAQ (reference sequence). In DNA form, the CDR3 reads TGTGCCAGCAGCCCGACCCGAAACACTGAAGCTTTCTTT. Amino acids: CASSPTRNTEAFF.

This clonotype has at least ten counts. The CDR3 loop is CATSLKGGRYNEQFF. DNA for the CDR3: TGTGCCACCAGCCTGAAGGGGGGGCGCTACAATGAGCAGTTCTTC. The rearrangement uses TRBV15 and TRBJ2-1; D may be TRBD2 (7 bases). This CDR3 comprises 15 residues. Germline loops: CDR1 LNHNV, CDR2 YYDKDF (reference sequence). The germline V and J ends were trimmed by 5 bases and 3 bases, with 14 bases remaining between them.

The table lists this clonotype with many counts. V and J are TRBV19 and TRBJ2-2, with 7 nucleotides matching TRBD2. After removal of 5 bases from V and 2 bases from J, the junction contained 8 bases not matched to a gene. Germline V gene lookup returns CDR1 LNHDA and CDR2 SQIVND (reference sequence). The CDR3 has 16 residues. In DNA, the CDR3 is TGTGCCAGTAGTCCTAGGGGAGGGTATAACACCGGGGAGCTGTTTTTT. Its protein product is CASSPRGGYNTGELFF.

The CDR3 bases are TGTGCCAGCAGCCGCGGCAGTGGAAGCTCCTACGAGCAGTACTTC. Amino acid sequence: CASSRGSGSSYEQYF. The chain employs TRBV7-3 and TRBJ2-7; D ambiguous. The ends were cut back, 5 bases at V and 0 bases at J, with 14 bases in the middle. In germline, CDR1 is SGHTA, CDR2 FQGTGA. The CDR3 is made up of 15 amino acids.

The CDR3 nucleotides are TGTGCCACCGGACTAGCGGGAGTTTCAGATACGCAGTATTTT. It encodes CATGLAGVSDTQYF. This rearrangement joins TRBV5-6 to TRBJ2-3; 13 nucleotides line up with TRBD2. V shed 9 bases, J shed 4 bases, and the junction held 5 bases outside the gene matches. In germline, CDR1 is SGHDT, CDR2 YYEEEE. CDR3 length equals 14 residues.

The rearrangement uses TRBV20-1 and TRBJ2-1; D gene uncertain. The CDR3 is 14 amino acids. Germline V gene sequence: CDR1 DFQATT, CDR2 SNEGSKA (reference sequence). Trimming removed 4 bases from V and 5 bases from J, with 15 bases in between. The CDR3 region has the DNA TGCAGTGCTATTAGACGCCCCGCGAACAATGAGCAGTTCTTC. It translates to CSAIRRPANNEQFF.

In this sample, this clonotype turned up a few times. The chain employs TRBV12-5 and TRBJ1-5; D not certain. The CDR3 covers 12 residues. Per germline, CDR1 LGHNT and CDR2 FRNRAP. The V end was cut by 1 base, the J end by 2 bases, with 0 bases between. The CDR3 nucleotides are TGTGCTAGTGGTTTGGGCAATCAGCCCCAGCATTTT. The encoded protein is CASGLGNQPQHF. The whole variable domain, filled in from reference TRBV12-5 and TRBJ1-5, reads DARVTQTPRHKVTEMGQEVTMRCQPILGHNTVFWYRQTMMQGLELLAYFRNRAPLDDSGMPKDRFSAEMPDATLATLKIQPSEPRDSAVYFCASGLGNQPQHFGDGTRLSIL.

This clonotype was detected many times. The chain links TRBV5-5 to TRBJ2-5; D is perhaps TRBD2 (7 bases). CDR3 length equals 16 residues. V was cut by 0 bases and J by 4 bases, with 16 bases left in between. Germline V lookup: CDR1 SGHKS, CDR2 YYEKEE (reference sequence). CDR3 in DNA: TGTGCCAGCAGCTTGGGGGGGGGGCTACTTTCAGAGACCCAGTACTTC. This translates into CASSLGGGLLSETQYF.

This chain connects TRBV9 to TRBJ1-2, with D maybe TRBD1 (5 bases). The CDR3 totals 13 residues. V lost 0 bases to trimming and J lost 2 bases, with 5 bases between them. The germline V gene encodes CDR1 SGDLS and CDR2 YYNGEE. The chain's CDR3 is CASSVGQNYGYTF. The DNA of the CDR3 is TGTGCCAGCAGCGTAGGACAGAACTATGGCTACACCTTC.